These T cell receptor beta chains were read from a single sample in a study of blood T cell repertoires in COVID-19. The assay was immunoSEQ multiplex PCR, and TCRdb's table has in-frame clones only and misses some. The sample yields 180,000 or so clones, approximately 84% seen once. Sequencing was carried out using peripheral blood. These TCRs come from a human donor with acute or convalescent COVID-19. The donor label of this sample is uncertain. The CDR3 runs from the conserved cysteine through the conserved F or W. The D gene is left open where the match is weak. For some rows the clone size is stated as once, few or many, or as a class when expanded; others skip it.

j_call clone_size d_call v_call cdr3_nt cdr3_aa
TRBJ2-2 NA TRBD1 TRBV14 TGTGCCAGCAGCCGGACAGGGGGAGGCACCGGGGAGCTGTTTTTT CASSRTGGGTGELFF
TRBJ2-7 NA NA TRBV10-2 TGCGCCAGCAGGGAATCGGGCGGGGACGAGCAGTACTTC CASRESGGDEQYF
TRBJ1-3 NA NA TRBV2 TGTGCCAGCAGTGAAGACAGGAGCTCTGGAAACACCATATATTTT CASSEDRSSGNTIYF
TRBJ2-7 NA NA TRBV6-2/TRBV6-3 TGTGCCAGCAGTGGGGGACTTTTCCAGGAGCAGTACTTC CASSGGLFQEQYF
TRBJ2-2 NA NA TRBV28 TGTGCCAGCAGTTTATACGGCACCGGGGAGCTGTTTTTT CASSLYGTGELFF
TRBJ1-5 NA TRBD1 TRBV20-1 TGCAGTGCTAGTACAGGGGACAGCAATCAGCCCCAGCATTTT CSASTGDSNQPQHF
TRBJ2-7 NA TRBD1 TRBV6-5 TGTGCCAGCGGCAAGAATGACAGGGGGCAAAGGCAGTACTTC CASGKNDRGQRQYF
TRBJ1-4 NA TRBD1 TRBV5-1 TGCGCCAGCAGCTTGCTCGGACAGGTCTGGAGAGAGGAAAAACTGTTTTTT CASSLLGQVWREEKLFF
TRBJ2-7 NA NA TRBV19 TGTGCCAGTAGTGATCCGGGGCGGGGATTGAGCTCCTACGAGCAGTACTTC CASSDPGRGLSSYEQYF
TRBJ1-2 NA NA TRBV7-9 TGTGCCAGCAGCCCGGATAGGGGTGACTATGGCTACACCTTC CASSPDRGDYGYTF
TRBJ2-1 NA NA TRBV2 TGTGCCAGCAGTCTAGCGACTGACAATGAGCAGTTCTTC CASSLATDNEQFF
TRBJ2-5 NA TRBD2 TRBV7-2 TGTGCCAGCAGCTTAGTGAGAAGCGGGGGGGAAGAGACCCAGTACTTC CASSLVRSGGEETQYF
TRBJ1-1 NA NA TRBV28 TGTGCCAGCAGTTTATCTTGGAACACTGAAGCTTTCTTT CASSLSWNTEAFF
TRBJ2-7 few NA TRBV6-1 TGTGCCAGCAGTGAAGAGTTGGGGGGCTACGAGCAGTACTTC CASSEELGGYEQYF
TRBJ1-2 NA NA TRBV21-1 TGTGCCAGCAGTCCCCCAACAGGGTCAGGGGGCTACACCTTC CASSPPTGSGGYTF
TRBJ2-7 NA TRBD1 TRBV19 TGTGCCAGTAGTACCATCCGGACAGGGGCACACGAGCAGTACTTC CASSTIRTGAHEQYF
TRBJ2-7 NA TRBD1 TRBV30 TGTGCCTGGGTACAGGGGGGCGAGCAGTACTTC CAWVQGGEQYF
TRBJ1-2 NA NA TRBV11-2 TGTGCCAGCAGCTTAAAGGGGGACTATGGCTACACCTTC CASSLKGDYGYTF
TRBJ2-1 NA TRBD1 TRBV5-1 TGCGCCAGCAGCAGGACCGGGACAGGGGTCTCGGATGAGCAGTTCTTC CASSRTGTGVSDEQFF
TRBJ1-2 NA NA TRBV7-9 TGTGCCAGCAGCGACACCCTCGGCGGCTACACCTTC CASSDTLGGYTF
TRBJ2-1 NA TRBD2 TRBV7-2 TGTGCCAGCAGCTTAGCGCGGGGGAATGAGCAGTTCTTC CASSLARGNEQFF
TRBJ2-7 NA TRBD2 TRBV27 TGTGCCAGCAGTCCCCTCCGGGACTATGTTTACTACGAGCAGTACTTC CASSPLRDYVYYEQYF
TRBJ2-3 NA NA TRBV4-1 TGCGCCAGCAGCCAAGGGAGTGGCACAGATACGCAGTATTTT CASSQGSGTDTQYF
TRBJ1-2 many TRBD1 TRBV19 TGTGCCAGTATCCCGGACAGGGCCCATGGCTACACCTTC CASIPDRAHGYTF
TRBJ2-5 NA TRBD2 TRBV6-6 TGTGCCAGCACTGAGTCGGGGGGAGGGGAGACCCAGTACTTC CASTESGGGETQYF
TRBJ2-1 once NA TRBV10-1 TGCGCCAGCAGTGAGTCGACTCTTGCTACGTTGTTGGATGAGCAGTTCTTC CASSESTLATLLDEQFF
TRBJ2-3 NA NA TRBV9 TGTGCCAGCAGCGAACAAATAGCTGTCCCAGATACGCAGTATTTT CASSEQIAVPDTQYF
TRBJ1-1 NA TRBD1 TRBV2 TGTGCCAGCAGAGATAATACAGGGGTGAGCACTGAAGCTTTCTTT CASRDNTGVSTEAFF
TRBJ2-3 once TRBD2 TRBV30 TGTGCCTTAGCGGGAGGCCGGAGCACAGATACGCAGTATTTT CALAGGRSTDTQYF